A single sample gave rise to the 16 T cell receptor beta chains below, sequenced in a study of OX40 agonist ivuxolimab in advanced cancers. Only in-frame clones appear in the TCRdb table, and some are missing; sequencing was by immunoSEQ multiplex PCR. Altogether approximately 91,000 clones are present, around 86% being singletons, with the ten largest covering roughly 2.1%. The material was CD4+ or CD8+ T cells sorted from blood, obtained in a trial of the OX40 agonist ivuxolimab. Source of these receptors: an adult with an advanced solid tumor such as melanoma, head and neck, liver or kidney cancer.

This clone was observed a handful of times. J is TRBJ1-5 and V is TRBV5-6; D remains ambiguous. Germline CDR1 and CDR2: SGHDT and YYEEEE. With 0 bases removed from V and 9 bases from J, the gap between germline ends came to 10 bases. There are 13 residues in the CDR3. The CDR3 DNA follows: TGTGCCAGCAGCTTGGCGGAGAAAGGGCCCCAGCATTTT. It yields the protein CASSLAEKGPQHF.

The J gene is TRBJ2-7, the V gene TRBV29-1, with D possibly being TRBD1 (6 bases). Germline V gene data show CDR1 as SQVTM and CDR2 as ANQGSEA. Trimming removed 3 bases at V and 1 base at J, with 13 bases between. CDR3 length: 14 residues. The CDR3 reads CSVDGEQGSYEQYF. The CDR3 nucleotides are TGCAGCGTTGACGGGGAACAGGGTTCCTACGAGCAGTACTTC.

This clone is judged medium-sized. V and J are TRBV28 and TRBJ1-6; D unclear. V lost 8 bases and J lost 8, with 10 bases in between. The CDR3 consists of 12 residues. Germline CDR1 reads MDHEN; CDR2 reads SYDVKM. The CDR3 here is CASALEYSPLHF. The CDR3 region has the DNA TGTGCCAGCGCCCTTGAGTATTCACCCCTCCACTTT.

This rearrangement joins TRBV11-2 to TRBJ2-1; the D gene could be TRBD1 or TRBD2 (5 bases each). Germline loops: CDR1 SGHAT, CDR2 FQNNGV. This CDR3 comprises 14 residues. V dropped 0 bases and J dropped 7 bases, with 10 bases sitting between them. As DNA, the CDR3 is TGTGCCAGCAGCTTAGAGAGGGGAGTGAATGAGCAGTTCTTC. This codes for CASSLERGVNEQFF.

The chain links TRBV19 to TRBJ1-5; TRBD1 matches 8 bases. Trimming removed 5 bases from V and 7 bases from J; junction bases left unmatched: 7. This CDR3 has 14 residues. Looked up from germline, CDR1 is LNHDA and CDR2 is SQIVND (reference sequence). Written as DNA, the CDR3 is TGTGCCAGTAGTTCCACAGGGGGAGAGCAGCCCCAGCATTTT. Protein sequence: CASSSTGGEQPQHF.

V is TRBV28 and J is TRBJ1-6, with 10 bases lining up with TRBD1. Germline trimming cut 5 bases from V and 10 bases from J; bases unmatched to any gene: 8. CDR1 MDHEN and CDR2 SYDVKM come from the germline V gene. This CDR3 has 15 amino acids. The chain's CDR3 is CASSAPGTGASPLHF. Here the CDR3 DNA reads TGTGCCAGCAGTGCTCCCGGGACAGGGGCCTCACCCCTCCACTTT. Full variable domain (rest looked up from reference TRBV28 and TRBJ1-6): DVKVTQSSRYLVKRTGEKVFLECVQDMDHENMFWYRQDPGLGLRLIYFSYDVKMKEKGDIPEGYSVSREKKERFSLILESASTNQTSMYLCASSAPGTGASPLHFGNGTRLTVT.

For this clone: Other nucleotide sequences in the sample specify the same CDR3. The chain is built from TRBV9 and TRBJ2-3; TRBD2 is a possible D gene (5 bases). This CDR3 spans 13 amino acids. Germline V gene sequence: CDR1 SGDLS, CDR2 YYNGEE. V lost 2 bases and J 1 base, leaving 5 bases between the germline ends. The CDR3 nucleotides are TGTGCCAGCAGCGTCGGGGGCACAGATACGCAGTATTTT. This gives the protein CASSVGGTDTQYF.

This clone was counted a single time. J is TRBJ1-1 and V is TRBV29-1; maybe TRBD1 (5 bases). From germline, CDR1 is SQVTM and CDR2 ANQGSEA. The CDR3 consists of 13 residues. V was pared by 7 bases and J by 4 bases, with 16 bases between. CDR3 amino acids: CSGTTWASTEAFF. The DNA of the CDR3 is TGCAGCGGGACAACTTGGGCGTCCACTGAAGCTTTCTTT.

This chain joins TRBV5-1 and TRBJ1-3, with a possible D match to TRBD1 (5 bases). Trimming left V 5 bases short and J 1 base short, with 10 bases between. The V gene's germline CDR1 is SGHRS and CDR2 YFSETQ. The CDR3 sequence is 14 residues long. The CDR3 DNA is TGCGCCAGCAGGTTAGACAGTTCTGGAAACACCATATATTTT. Translation: CASRLDSSGNTIYF.

J is TRBJ1-2 and V is TRBV28; no firm D call. Trimming left V 4 bases short and J 4 bases short, with 16 bases between. This CDR3 has 15 amino acids. From germline, CDR1 is MDHEN and CDR2 SYDVKM. CDR3 in amino acids: CASSYLSGRFYGYTF. CDR3 nucleotide sequence: TGTGCCAGCAGTTACTTGAGCGGACGGTTCTATGGCTACACCTTC.

The chain has TRBV5-6 and TRBJ2-3; possible D gene TRBD1, 6 bases. With 5 bases removed from V and 0 bases from J, the gap between germline ends came to 13 bases. This CDR3 is 15 amino acids long. Per the germline V gene, CDR1 is SGHDT and CDR2 is YYEEEE. The CDR3 DNA reads TGTGCCAGCAGGAGGGGGTTCGGCAGCACAGATACGCAGTATTTT. Protein product: CASRRGFGSTDTQYF.

The chain carries TRBV6-6 and TRBJ1-2; D is unclear. The V end was cut by 2 bases, the J end by 6 bases, with 10 bases between. The germline gives CDR1 MNHNY, CDR2 SVGAGI (reference sequence). This CDR3 is 13 amino acids long. Here the CDR3 reads CASSYGELDGYTF. In nucleotides, the CDR3 is TGTGCCAGCAGTTACGGAGAGCTCGATGGCTACACCTTC.

V and J are TRBV4-3 and TRBJ1-2, with a tentative D call TRBD1 (6 bases). Germline CDR1 and CDR2: LGHNA and YSLEER. Trimming took off 4 bases at V and 6 bases at J, with 12 bases between the two ends. This CDR3 is built from 13 residues. This chain's CDR3 is CASSRKGQNGYTF. CDR3 nucleotides: TGCGCCAGCAGCCGCAAAGGACAGAATGGCTACACCTTC.

This chain connects TRBV29-1 to TRBJ1-5, with 11 bases lining up with TRBD1. V gave up 4 bases and J gave up 9 bases; unmatched junction bases: 8. The CDR3 loop spans 14 amino acids. Germline lookup yields CDR1 SQVTM and CDR2 ANQGSEA. DNA for the CDR3: TGCAGCGTTGTGGGACAGGGGGATAGGGGGCCCCAGCATTTT. This sequence encodes CSVVGQGDRGPQHF.

V gene TRBV7-2 combines with J gene TRBJ1-2, with 8 bases identical to TRBD1. The V and J ends lost 5 bases and 4 bases, in that order; junction bases with no gene match: 9. CDR3 length: 15 amino acids. Germline V gene data show CDR1 as SGHTA and CDR2 as FQGNSA. In nucleotides, the CDR3 is TGTGCCAGCAGCGTAATCGGACAGGGAGGCTATGGCTACACCTTC. Its protein is CASSVIGQGGYGYTF.

V is TRBV18 and J is TRBJ2-1; D perhaps matches TRBD2 (5 bases). Germline V gives CDR1 KGHSH, CDR2 LQKENI. Trimming took 8 bases from V and 3 from J, leaving 14 bases between them. The CDR3 is 14 residues long. CDR3 bases: TGTGCCAGCGACCTCGGGGAAGGCTACAATGAGCAGTTCTTC. As protein: CASDLGEGYNEQFF.